Listed here are 4 T cell receptor beta chains from one sample, sequenced in a study of OX40 agonist ivuxolimab in advanced cancers. Clones were read by immunoSEQ multiplex PCR, and TCRdb kept only the in-frame ones, dropping some. The table lists about 68,000 clones, about 83% of them singletons. Sequenced here: CD4+ or CD8+ T cells sorted from blood, sampled in a trial of the OX40 agonist ivuxolimab. The receptors stem from an adult with an advanced solid tumor such as melanoma, head and neck, liver or kidney cancer.

The chain employs TRBV6-1 and TRBJ1-3; a possible D gene is TRBD1 (6 bases). V was trimmed by 11 bases and J by 2 bases, leaving 16 bases between them. The CDR3 spans 14 residues. Germline V gene data show CDR1 as MNHNS and CDR2 as SASEGT. The CDR3 DNA sequence: TGTGCCGGTGGGGGCGGGGGGACTGGAAACACCATATATTTT. Residues: CAGGGGGTGNTIYF.

This clone appeared a few times. This sample includes further DNA sequences coding for the same CDR3. The CDR3 coding sequence is TGTGCCAGCAGTGAGGGGACAGGCCTCTATGGCTACACCTTC. This gives the protein CASSEGTGLYGYTF. This sequence joins TRBV6-1 and TRBJ1-2, with TRBD1 matching over 8 bases. The junction had 4 bases not matched to a gene; V was cut back by 3 bases and J by 4 bases. This CDR3 has 14 residues. In germline, CDR1 is MNHNS, CDR2 SASEGT.

This clone was seen once. CDR3 DNA sequence: TGTGCCAGCAGTTTACTCGGGTTCTCGAGCACTGAAGCTTTCTTT. It is translated as CASSLLGFSSTEAFF. The rearrangement uses TRBV28 and TRBJ1-1; D is unresolved. CDR1 is MDHEN and CDR2 is SYDVKM in the germline V gene. The CDR3 extends over 15 amino acids. The V end lost 2 bases, the J end lost 4 bases, and 14 bases lay between the germline ends.

The genes are TRBV7-9 and TRBJ2-5; D could derive from TRBD1 or TRBD2 (6 bases each). V was trimmed by 11 bases and J by 4 bases, leaving 14 bases between them. Germline V gives CDR1 SEHNR, CDR2 FQNEAQ (reference sequence). This CDR3 spans 12 amino acids. CDR3 DNA sequence: TGTGCCGTCGTGGGGGGCGGAGAGACCCAGTACTTC. It is translated as CAVVGGGETQYF.